The rows below give T cell receptor beta chains drawn from one sample of a study of regulatory T cells in long-lasting Graves disease. MiXCR, run by TCRdb on the multiplex PCR reads, gives a single entry per CDR3 protein. There are a few hundred thousand distinct CDR3 sequences in the sample; 15% to 20% occur only once, and 23% lies in the top ten. These data also formed part of another study, on T cells in Graves' hyperthyroidism and ophthalmopathy.

Sequences were derived from peripheral blood mononuclear cells (PBMCs), sampled at new diagnosis, from a patient treated with antithyroid drugs. The receptors come from a woman between 18 and 29 years old with Graves disease. CDR3s include the opening cysteine and the closing phenylalanine or tryptophan. A D gene is named only where the DNA matches it firmly. A row's size may be missing; if present it is once, few, many or a size class.

J: TRBJ2-3
size: many
D: .
V: TRBV11-3
DNA: TGTGCCAGCAGCTTAGATCGGGGAGCGGCGGGGACAGATACGCAGTATTTT
CDR3: CASSLDRGAAGTDTQYF

J: TRBJ2-2
size: many
D: TRBD1
V: TRBV20-1
DNA: TGCAGTGCTAGGGACAGGGGGCGCACCGGGGAGCTGTTTTTT
CDR3: CSARDRGRTGELFF

J: TRBJ2-2
size: many
D: .
V: TRBV7-3
DNA: TGTGCCAGCAGCCCCCGACGGACGGGTACCGGGGAGCTGTTTTTT
CDR3: CASSPRRTGTGELFF

J: TRBJ2-7
size: many
D: TRBD2
V: TRBV28
DNA: TGTGCCAGCAGTTTATTAGCGGGCTTCGTTTACGAGCAGTACTTC
CDR3: CASSLLAGFVYEQYF

J: TRBJ2-1
size: few
D: .
V: TRBV12-3/TRBV12-4
DNA: TGTGCCAGCAGCCCGCCGGGACCCCTGGACAATGAGCAGTTCTTC
CDR3: CASSPPGPLDNEQFF

J: TRBJ1-1
size: .
D: .
V: TRBV7-9
DNA: TGTGCCAGCAGCCCGGACCCCCCGGACACTGAAGCTTTCTTT
CDR3: CASSPDPPDTEAFF

J: TRBJ1-2
size: many
D: .
V: TRBV2
DNA: TGTGCCAGCAGTGAACAGGGTGGAGTTTATGGCTACACCTTC
CDR3: CASSEQGGVYGYTF

J: TRBJ2-5
size: many
D: .
V: TRBV29-1
DNA: TGCAGCGTTGGGGAATATACGGAAGAGACCCAGTACTTC
CDR3: CSVGEYTEETQYF

J: TRBJ2-7
size: many
D: .
V: TRBV5-6
DNA: TGTGCCAGCAGCTTCGCCGGGACTCCGGGAGAGCAGTACTTC
CDR3: CASSFAGTPGEQYF

J: TRBJ1-4
size: .
D: TRBD1
V: TRBV11-1
DNA: TGTGCCAGCAGCACCTTGACAGGGAATAATGAAAAACTGTTTTTT
CDR3: CASSTLTGNNEKLFF

J: TRBJ2-3
size: many
D: TRBD2
V: TRBV6-1
DNA: TGTGCCAGCAAGGGACTAGCGGAAGAAATCACAGATACGCAGTATTTT
CDR3: CASKGLAEEITDTQYF

J: TRBJ1-1
size: many
D: TRBD1
V: TRBV7-8
DNA: TGTGCCAGCAGCTTAGGAGCATTGGGGAACGGACAGGGACACACTGAAGCTTTCTTT
CDR3: CASSLGALGNGQGHTEAFF

J: TRBJ1-4
size: few
D: .
V: TRBV7-9
DNA: TGTGCCAGCAGCTTATTATCTACTAATGAAAAACTGTTTTTT
CDR3: CASSLLSTNEKLFF

J: TRBJ2-1
size: many
D: TRBD2
V: TRBV7-2
DNA: TGTGCCAGCAGCCAATCTAGCGGATCCTACAATGAGCAGTTCTTC
CDR3: CASSQSSGSYNEQFF

J: TRBJ1-5
size: many
D: .
V: TRBV3-1
DNA: TGTGCCAGCAGCCAAGATTTGAGTGATAATCATCCCCAGCATTTT
CDR3: CASSQDLSDNHPQHF

J: TRBJ2-1
size: many
D: .
V: TRBV7-9
DNA: TGTGCCAGCAGCCACATGGGAAATGAGCAGTTCTTC
CDR3: CASSHMGNEQFF

J: TRBJ2-7
size: .
D: .
V: TRBV14
DNA: TGTGCCAGCAGCCATAGACAAGGACCCTACGAGCAGTACTTC
CDR3: CASSHRQGPYEQYF

J: TRBJ1-1
size: many
D: .
V: TRBV11-3
DNA: TGTGCCAGCAGCCCGGGCCGGGGGTTCACTGAAGCTTTCTTT
CDR3: CASSPGRGFTEAFF

J: TRBJ2-7
size: many
D: .
V: TRBV11-2
DNA: TGTGCCAGCAGCTTAGTGGGGCATGAGCAGTACTTC
CDR3: CASSLVGHEQYF

J: TRBJ2-7
size: few
D: TRBD2
V: TRBV20-1
DNA: TGCAGTGCTAGAGTATTAGCGGGAGCCTCCGACGAAGAGCAGTACTTC
CDR3: CSARVLAGASDEEQYF

J: TRBJ2-7
size: many
D: TRBD2
V: TRBV13
DNA: TGTGCCAGCAGCTTAGAGACTAGCGGTTACGAGCAGTACTTC
CDR3: CASSLETSGYEQYF

J: TRBJ2-7
size: many
D: TRBD2
V: TRBV12-3/TRBV12-4
DNA: TGTGCCAGCAGGCCCCGGGGGGAAACCTACGAGCAGTACTTC
CDR3: CASRPRGETYEQYF

J: TRBJ2-1
size: many
D: TRBD2
V: TRBV29-1
DNA: TGCAGCGAAGTCAGCGGGGGTAATGAGCAGTTCTTC
CDR3: CSEVSGGNEQFF

J: TRBJ2-4
size: few
D: TRBD2
V: TRBV20-1
DNA: TGCAGTGCTAGAGATCGACTAGCCGGGAACATTCAGTACTTC
CDR3: CSARDRLAGNIQYF

J: TRBJ2-1
size: many
D: .
V: TRBV2
DNA: TGTGCCAGCAAGTGGCGTTCGGTCGGGAGAGGCAATGAGCAGTTCTTC
CDR3: CASKWRSVGRGNEQFF

J: TRBJ2-3
size: many
D: TRBD2
V: TRBV7-3
DNA: TGTGCCAGCAGTAACCGGACTAGCGGGAGCACAGATACGCAGTATTTT
CDR3: CASSNRTSGSTDTQYF

J: TRBJ1-4
size: many
D: .
V: TRBV28
DNA: TGTGCCAGCAGTTTATACAATCTTGAAAAACTGTTTTTT
CDR3: CASSLYNLEKLFF